This TCR beta chain derives from a study of blood T cell repertoires in COVID-19. As for the study in general: Acute and convalescent COVID-19 specimens originated in the United States, Italy and Spain.

Method: immunoSEQ multiplex PCR; TCRdb's copy keeps in-frame clones and lacks some. The data show about 83,000 clones, roughly 87% seen once. The CDR3 is made up of 12 amino acids. Trimming removed 2 bases at V and 4 bases at J, with 5 bases between. Material for sequencing was peripheral blood. The chain uses TRBV12-3 or TRBV12-4 and TRBJ1-1; no reliable D call. The receptor was isolated from a woman aged 45 to 65 with active or convalescent COVID-19. The CDR3 region has the DNA TGTGCCAGCAGTTTATCAGGCACTGAAGCTTTCTTT. It specifies CASSLSGTEAFF.